This T cell receptor (beta chain) derives from a study of blood T cell repertoires in COVID-19. From germline, CDR1 is SGHRS and CDR2 YFSETQ. Trimming took 4 bases from V and 7 from J; bases not matched to a gene: 8. The CDR3 length is 14 residues. This clone was picked up a small number of times. Profiling relied on immunoSEQ multiplex PCR, and the TCRdb table lists in-frame clones only, not all of them. The sample lists 150,000 or so clones; roughly 84% were seen once. This chain connects TRBV5-1 to TRBJ1-5, with TRBD1 matching over 7 bases. The TCR originated in a man between 18 and 35 years old with active or convalescent COVID-19. Sequencing used peripheral blood. The CDR3: CASSPRGQGQPQHF. The CDR3 region has the DNA TGCGCCAGCAGCCCTAGGGGGCAGGGGCAGCCCCAGCATTTT. Full variable domain (remainder filled in from reference TRBV5-1 and TRBJ1-5): KAGVTQTPRYLIKTRGQQVTLSCSPISGHRSVSWYQQTPGQGLQFLFEYFSETQRNKGNFPGRFSGRQFSNSRSEMNVSTLELGDSALYLCASSPRGQGQPQHFGDGTRLSIL.